This T cell receptor beta chain emerged from a study of T cell responses to AZD1222 COVID-19 vaccine (dated by TCRdb to the early 2020s). As for the study more broadly: Because spike-specific TCR depth and breadth did not differ between the two schedules, AZD1222 recipients who got a second dose at roughly 4 weeks were pooled with those who got a second dose at roughly 12 weeks. TCR sequencing was performed for fewer than 250 trial participants, of whom about 200 were given two doses of AZD1222 and around 25 were given two doses of MenACWY control vaccine. Trial participants were enrolled by age into subgroups of 18-55, 56-69 and 70-plus years, and around 150, 29 and 61 TCR-sequenced participants, respectively, were included in these subgroups. What the authors observed across the whole study: Reportedly, close to half of the unique spike-specific TCRs recognized epitopes lying outside the regions that are mutated in the B.1.351 and B.1.1.7 variants. Participants were mostly white British, with more females than males. The authors suggested clonal diversity may have been underestimated. After two AZD1222 doses, both the breadth and the depth of spike-specific TCRs were significantly higher than at day 0 and than in MenACWY recipients. The whole spike protein was spanned by vaccine-associated CD4 TCRs, and dominant responses were seen in regions 160-218 and 743-854. Conclusions about previously exposed vaccinees are limited, since just a handful of AZD1222 recipients were seropositive for SARS-CoV-2 at baseline. Because no day 14 peak-response samples were available, repertoires were characterized only after the peak T cell response. In the small 56-69-year group, the increase in depth fell short of significance, most likely because of low power.

The time point label corresponds to: baseline before first vaccination. The vaccinee samples were drawn from two UK trials, COV001 and COV002, one of which was a single-blind randomized controlled phase 2/3 trial testing AZD1222 (ChAdOx1 nCoV-19) in healthy adults. For TCRbeta chain sequencing, PBMC samples from trial participants were taken at day 0 and at day 28 after the second dose. From the cysteine through the phenylalanine, the CDR3 covers 12 amino acids. Left in the record is the CDR3 DNA by itself, 36 bases read in frame from the first base. A distance of 10 bases separates the germline ends of V and J, which lose 5 bases and 5 bases respectively. Based on the germline V gene (reference sequence), the CDR1 and CDR2 sequences are PRHDT and FYEKMQ. The CDR3 regions of human TCRbeta chains were analyzed by immunosequencing. In the source study's methods: Repertoire TCRs were matched against a reference library of SARS-CoV-2-specific TCRs generated with the MIRA antigen-specificity platform. Breadth meant the fraction of unique TCRs that were SARS-CoV-2-associated, whereas depth meant the fraction of total T cells that were SARS-CoV-2-associated. Using the MIRA data, each spike-specific TCR was mapped to the spike region that the TCR reacts to and placed in a CD4 or CD8 class. Log10-transformed breadth and depth values were compared by one-way ANOVA with Sidak's multiple comparisons tests. Here the immuneACCESS table is served through TCRdb, limited to in-frame sequences with V and J called. Missing clones are a known gap in these copies; in checked studies unresolved V genes cover under half, and the rest lacks a known reason. D and trimming were read from the DNA, whereas the V and J calls and clone size are those reported in that table. The sample records around 200,000 clones, 80% to 90% of which are singletons. The ten largest clones represent 6% to 8.5% of the sample.

Details on this clone: This receptor's antigen is unknown. Base quality data are lacking; no much larger clone is found one base away.

This receptor was obtained from an adult in good health. Material: peripheral blood, obtained on day 0 of AZD1222 vaccination. This sequence uses TRBV13 and TRBJ2-7; the D gene is not confidently resolved. The sequenced DNA is TGTGCCAGCAGCCCCGTACCCCACGAGCAGTACTTC. Translated, it gives CASSPVPHEQYF.